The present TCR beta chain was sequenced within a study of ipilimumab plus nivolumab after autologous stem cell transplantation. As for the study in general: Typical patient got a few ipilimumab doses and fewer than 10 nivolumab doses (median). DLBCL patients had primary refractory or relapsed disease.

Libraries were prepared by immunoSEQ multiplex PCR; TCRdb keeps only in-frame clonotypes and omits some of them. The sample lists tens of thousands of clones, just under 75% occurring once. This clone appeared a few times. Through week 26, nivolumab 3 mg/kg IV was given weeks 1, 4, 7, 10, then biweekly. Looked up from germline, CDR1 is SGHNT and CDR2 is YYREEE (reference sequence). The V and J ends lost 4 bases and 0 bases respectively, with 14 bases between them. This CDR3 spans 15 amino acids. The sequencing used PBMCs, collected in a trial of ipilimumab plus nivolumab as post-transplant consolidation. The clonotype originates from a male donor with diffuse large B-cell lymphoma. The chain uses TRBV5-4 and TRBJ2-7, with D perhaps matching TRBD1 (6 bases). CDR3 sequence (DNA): TGTGCCAGCAGCATGGACAGATCAAGCTCCTACGAGCAGTACTTC. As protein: CASSMDRSSSYEQYF.